One and the same sample provided the 20 T cell receptor beta chains below, sequenced in a study of blood T cell repertoires in COVID-19. Generated by immunoSEQ multiplex PCR, the TCRdb table keeps only in-frame clones and is missing some. Here the sample spans 39,000 or so clones, about 81% being singletons. The sample consisted of peripheral blood. The receptors here all came from a man between 40 and 49 years old with active or convalescent COVID-19.

The rearrangement links TRBV11-3 to TRBJ2-3; no firm D call. With 5 bases removed from V and 2 bases from J, the gap between germline ends came to 8 bases. The CDR3 length is 13 residues. Germline lookup yields CDR1 SGHNT and CDR2 YENEEA. CDR3 sequence: CASSNYDTDTQYF. The CDR3 nucleotides are TGTGCCAGCAGCAACTATGACACAGATACGCAGTATTTT.

The table lists this clone with a count of one. The gene calls are TRBV4-2 and TRBJ1-3, with D possibly being TRBD1 (5 bases). CDR1 and CDR2 (germline): LGHNA, YNFKEQ. Deletions cut 1 base from V and 4 bases from J, with 14 bases between. This CDR3 contains 16 residues. CDR3 loop: CASSQGHTRGGNTIYF. CDR3 DNA sequence: TGTGCCAGCAGCCAAGGCCACACGCGGGGGGGAAACACCATATATTTT.

The chain combines TRBV6-4 with TRBJ2-1, with D possibly matching TRBD2 (6 bases). The V gene's germline CDR1 is MRHNA and CDR2 SNTAGT. The V gene lost 2 bases and the J gene lost 8 bases, with 16 bases spanning the gap. This CDR3 is built from 15 residues. The CDR3 DNA reads as TGTGCCAGCAGTGACACGGTCCGGGGGTTGGATGAGCAGTTCTTC. It is translated as CASSDTVRGLDEQFF.

The chain couples TRBV5-4 to TRBJ2-5, with D tentatively TRBD1 (5 bases). Germline V gene data show CDR1 as SGHNT and CDR2 as YYREEE (reference sequence). V shed 0 bases and J shed 5 bases, with 8 bases lying between them. CDR3 length: 13 residues. The CDR3 region is CASSLAGMETQYF. For the CDR3, the DNA is TGTGCCAGCAGCTTGGCAGGGATGGAGACCCAGTACTTC.

This chain links TRBV2 with TRBJ2-7; no definite D call. The V end lost 7 bases, the J end lost 6 bases, and 16 bases lay between the germline ends. The germline V gene has CDR1 SNHLY and CDR2 FYNNEI. The CDR3 has 13 residues. CDR3 sequence reads: CASNKKPSSEQYF. As DNA, the CDR3 is TGTGCCAGCAACAAGAAACCTTCAAGCGAGCAGTACTTC.

The CDR3 loop reads CASNKGALPYYTF. The CDR3 DNA follows: TGTGCCAGCAATAAAGGGGCCCTCCCGTACTACACCTTC. The chain links TRBV28 to TRBJ1-2; tentatively, D is TRBD1 (5 bases). The V end lost 7 bases, the J end lost 10 bases, and 19 bases lay between the germline ends. Per the germline V gene, CDR1 is MDHEN and CDR2 is SYDVKM. This CDR3 is built from 13 residues.

The chain links TRBV3-1 (or the pseudogene TRBV3-2) to TRBJ2-7, with D tentatively TRBD1 (5 bases). This CDR3 region has 16 residues. Germline V gene lookup returns CDR1 LGHDT and CDR2 YNNKEL (reference sequence). V gave up 1 base and J gave up 1 base, with 14 bases separating them. The CDR3 coding sequence is TGTGCCAGCAGCCAAGCCACAGGCTTGGGGTCCTACGAGCAGTACTTC. This codes for CASSQATGLGSYEQYF.

This sequence joins TRBV4-2 and TRBJ2-3, with 11 positions matching TRBD2. CDR1 is LGHNA, CDR2 YNFKEQ, per germline. With V trimmed by 4 bases and J by 2 bases, 2 bases remained unmatched. This CDR3 is 15 amino acids long. The CDR3 loop reads CASSLAGGDTDTQYF. The DNA of the CDR3 is TGTGCCAGCAGCCTAGCGGGAGGGGACACAGATACGCAGTATTTT.

The CDR3 sequence: CASSLAVQGDSYYEQYF. CDR3 in DNA: TGTGCCAGCAGCTTAGCGGTTCAGGGGGACTCCTACTACGAGCAGTACTTC. The rearrangement joins TRBV7-9 to TRBJ2-7; tentatively, D is TRBD1 (7 bases). The V gene's germline CDR1 is SEHNR and CDR2 FQNEAQ (reference sequence). The CDR3 covers 17 residues. Trimming pared 0 bases from V and 3 bases from J, leaving 18 bases between.

V gene TRBV14 combines with J gene TRBJ2-6; perhaps TRBD2 as D (5 bases). This CDR3 comprises 18 residues. The germline V gene has CDR1 SGHDN and CDR2 FVKESK. V dropped 0 bases and J dropped 3 bases, with 15 bases sitting between them. CDR3 region: CASSQEVEGVVGANVLTF. In nucleotides, the CDR3 is TGTGCCAGCAGCCAAGAGGTCGAGGGAGTGGTTGGGGCCAACGTCCTGACTTTC.

This sequence joins TRBV5-4 and TRBJ1-3; possibly TRBD1 for D (5 bases). Trimming cost V 4 bases and J 0 bases, with 14 bases left between them. The germline V gene has CDR1 SGHNT and CDR2 YYREEE (reference sequence). This CDR3 comprises 16 residues. As DNA, the CDR3 is TGTGCCAGCAGCCCGGATTCAGGGCTCTCTGGAAACACCATATATTTT. Translating it yields CASSPDSGLSGNTIYF. Together with reference TRBV5-4 and TRBJ1-3, the CDR3 gives the full variable domain: ETGVTQSPTHLIKTRGQQVTLRCSSQSGHNTVSWYQQALGQGPQFIFQYYREEENGRGNFPPRFSGLQFPNYSSELNVNALELDDSALYLCASSPDSGLSGNTIYFGEGSWLTVV.

This chain uses TRBV7-3 with TRBJ2-1; D is perhaps TRBD1 (5 bases). The CDR3 totals 16 residues. Per the germline V gene, CDR1 is SGHTA and CDR2 is FQGTGA. V was trimmed by 5 bases and J by 0 bases, leaving 14 bases between them. This CDR3 reads CASSPTGAYSYNEQFF. CDR3 nucleotides: TGTGCCAGCAGCCCCACTGGGGCTTACTCCTACAATGAGCAGTTCTTC.

The rearrangement joins TRBV5-4 to TRBJ2-5; the D gene is possibly TRBD1 (5 bases). V dropped 3 bases and J dropped 1 base, with 19 bases sitting between them. The CDR3 sequence is 17 residues long. Per germline, CDR1 SGHNT and CDR2 YYREEE (reference sequence). CDR3 sequence reads: CASSSTGFRSIQETQYF. DNA of the CDR3: TGTGCCAGCAGCTCCACAGGTTTTAGGAGCATCCAAGAGACCCAGTACTTC.

J is TRBJ2-1 and V is TRBV19, with D possibly matching TRBD1 (5 bases). From germline, CDR1 is LNHDA and CDR2 SQIVND (reference sequence). Trimming pared 6 bases from V and 8 bases from J, leaving 14 bases between. The length of the CDR3 is 13 residues. DNA for the CDR3: TGTGCCAGTAGCCCCCGAGAAGGGGATGAGCAGTTCTTC. Translating gives CASSPREGDEQFF.

The chain recombines TRBV28 with TRBJ1-6; TRBD1 agrees at 8 bases. The CDR3 has 15 amino acids. V dropped 4 bases and J dropped 6; count of bases not matched to a gene: 5. Germline loops: CDR1 MDHEN, CDR2 SYDVKM. The CDR3 spells CASSSGQGGNSPLHF. CDR3 coding DNA: TGTGCCAGCAGTTCCGGACAGGGAGGTAATTCACCCCTCCACTTT.

The J gene is TRBJ1-6, the V gene TRBV14, with D perhaps TRBD1 (5 bases). Trimming took 6 bases from V and 7 from J, leaving 7 bases between them. This CDR3 is built from 12 residues. Germline CDR1 and CDR2: SGHDN and FVKESK. DNA for the CDR3: TGTGCCAGCAGTTACAGGAATTCACCCCTCCACTTT. This gives the protein CASSYRNSPLHF. Using reference TRBV14 and TRBJ1-6 for the parts outside the CDR3, the full variable domain is EAGVTQFPSHSVIEKGQTVTLRCDPISGHDNLYWYRRVMGKEIKFLLHFVKESKQDESGMPNNRFLAERTGGTYSTLKVQPAELEDSGVYFCASSYRNSPLHFGNGTRLTVT.

V is TRBV19 and J is TRBJ1-1; 8 positions agree with TRBD1. The V gene end was trimmed by 9 bases and the J gene end by 5 bases; junction bases not matched to a gene: 17. CDR3 size: 16 residues. Germline V gene lookup returns CDR1 LNHDA and CDR2 SQIVND (reference sequence). The CDR3 sequence: CASRGGTGVSYTEAFF. The CDR3 nucleotides read TGTGCCAGCCGGGGAGGGACAGGAGTGTCATATACTGAAGCTTTCTTT.

The V gene is TRBV14, the J gene TRBJ1-1; 9 bases agree with TRBD1. This CDR3 has 13 amino acids. CDR1 SGHDN and CDR2 FVKESK come from the germline V gene. V shed 3 bases, J shed 4 bases, and the junction held 0 bases outside the gene matches. CDR3 sequence (DNA): TGTGCCAGCAGCCAGACAGGGGGCACTGAAGCTTTCTTT. It codes for CASSQTGGTEAFF.

V and J are TRBV28 and TRBJ2-7; tentative D call: TRBD1 (5 bases). The CDR3 contains 14 residues. Germline lookup yields CDR1 MDHEN and CDR2 SYDVKM. Trimming stripped 6 bases from V and 3 bases from J, with 15 bases between. Written as DNA, the CDR3 is TGTGCCAGCAGGCGCCAGGGTCCGAACTACGAGCAGTACTTC. Translating gives CASRRQGPNYEQYF. Together with reference TRBV28 and TRBJ2-7, the CDR3 gives the full variable domain: DVKVTQSSRYLVKRTGEKVFLECVQDMDHENMFWYRQDPGLGLRLIYFSYDVKMKEKGDIPEGYSVSREKKERFSLILESASTNQTSMYLCASRRQGPNYEQYFGPGTRLTVT.

J is TRBJ1-1 and V is TRBV28, with D possibly TRBD1 on 6 matching bases. Per germline, CDR1 MDHEN and CDR2 SYDVKM. The CDR3 runs 13 residues. V lost 2 bases and J lost 4, with 8 bases in between. The CDR3 DNA sequence: TGTGCCAGCAGTTTAGGGGGGGCCACTGAAGCTTTCTTT. The encoded protein is CASSLGGATEAFF.